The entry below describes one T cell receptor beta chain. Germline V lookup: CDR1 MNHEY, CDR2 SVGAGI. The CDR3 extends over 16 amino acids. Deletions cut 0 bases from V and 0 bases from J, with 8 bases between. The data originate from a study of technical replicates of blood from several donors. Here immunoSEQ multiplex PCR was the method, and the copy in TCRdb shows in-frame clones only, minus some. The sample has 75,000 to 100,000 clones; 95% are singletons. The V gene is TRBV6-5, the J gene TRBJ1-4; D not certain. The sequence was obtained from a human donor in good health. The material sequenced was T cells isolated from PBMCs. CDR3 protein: CASSYSITATNEKLFF. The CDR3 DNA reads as TGTGCCAGCAGTTACTCGATAACTGCAACTAATGAAAAACTGTTTTTT.